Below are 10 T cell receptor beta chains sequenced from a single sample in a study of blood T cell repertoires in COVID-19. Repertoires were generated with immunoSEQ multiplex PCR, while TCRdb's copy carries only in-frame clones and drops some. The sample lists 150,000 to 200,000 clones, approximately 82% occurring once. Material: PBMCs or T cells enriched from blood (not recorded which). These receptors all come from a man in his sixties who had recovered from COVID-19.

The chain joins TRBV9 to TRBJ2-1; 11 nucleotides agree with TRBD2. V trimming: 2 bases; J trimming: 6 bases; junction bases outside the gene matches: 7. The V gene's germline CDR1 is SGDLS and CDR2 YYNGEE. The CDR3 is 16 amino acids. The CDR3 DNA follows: TGTGCCAGCAGCGTTTTTAGCGGGGGGGCCGTCAATGAGCAGTTCTTC. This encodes CASSVFSGGAVNEQFF.

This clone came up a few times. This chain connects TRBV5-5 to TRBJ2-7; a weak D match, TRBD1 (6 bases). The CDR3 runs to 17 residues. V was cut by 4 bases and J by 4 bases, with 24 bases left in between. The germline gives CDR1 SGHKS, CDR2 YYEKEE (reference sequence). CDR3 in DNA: TGTGCCAGCAGCCCGGACAGTAGTAGGGTGTGGGGATACGAGCAGTACTTC. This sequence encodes CASSPDSSRVWGYEQYF.

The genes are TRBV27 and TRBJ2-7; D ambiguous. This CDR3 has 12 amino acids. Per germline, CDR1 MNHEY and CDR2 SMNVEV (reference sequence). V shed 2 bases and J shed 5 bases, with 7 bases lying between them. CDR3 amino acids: CASSLTVHEQYF. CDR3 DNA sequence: TGTGCCAGCAGTTTAACGGTCCACGAGCAGTACTTC.

CDR3 in amino acids: CASSLGQGRMNTEAFF. The CDR3 region has the DNA TGTGCCAGCAGCTTGGGCCAGGGGCGTATGAACACTGAAGCTTTCTTT. The chain links TRBV5-6 to TRBJ1-1; D is perhaps TRBD1 (6 bases). The CDR3 is 16 amino acids. Germline V gene lookup returns CDR1 SGHDT and CDR2 YYEEEE. Trimming took off 0 bases at V and 0 bases at J, with 12 bases between the two ends.

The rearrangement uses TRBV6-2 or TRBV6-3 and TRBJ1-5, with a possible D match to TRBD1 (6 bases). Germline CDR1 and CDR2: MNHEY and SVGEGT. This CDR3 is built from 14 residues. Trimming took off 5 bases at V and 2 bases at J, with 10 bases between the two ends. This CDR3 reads CASSRQAGNQPQHF. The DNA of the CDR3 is TGTGCCAGCAGTCGACAGGCGGGCAATCAGCCCCAGCATTTT.

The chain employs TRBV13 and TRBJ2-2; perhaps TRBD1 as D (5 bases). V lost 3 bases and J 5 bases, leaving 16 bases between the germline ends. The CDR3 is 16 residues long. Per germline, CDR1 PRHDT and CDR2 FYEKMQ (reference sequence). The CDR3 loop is CASSLVGHPKTGELFF. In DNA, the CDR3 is TGTGCCAGCAGCTTGGTAGGACACCCCAAAACCGGGGAGCTGTTTTTT.

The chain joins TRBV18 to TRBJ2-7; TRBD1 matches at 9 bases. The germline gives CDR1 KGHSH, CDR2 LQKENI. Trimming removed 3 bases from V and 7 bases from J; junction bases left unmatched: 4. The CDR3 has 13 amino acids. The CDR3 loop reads CASSPRDRAEQYF. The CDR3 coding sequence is TGTGCCAGCTCACCTAGGGACAGGGCTGAGCAGTACTTC.

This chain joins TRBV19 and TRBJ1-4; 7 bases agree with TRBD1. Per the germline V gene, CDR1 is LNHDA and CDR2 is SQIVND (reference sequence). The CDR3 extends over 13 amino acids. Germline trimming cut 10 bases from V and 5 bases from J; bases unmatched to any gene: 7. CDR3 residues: CAIKGGQNEKLFF. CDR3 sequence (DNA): TGTGCCATCAAGGGGGGACAGAATGAAAAACTGTTTTTT. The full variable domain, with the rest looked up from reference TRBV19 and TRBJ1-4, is DGGITQSPKYLFRKEGQNVTLSCEQNLNHDAMYWYRQDPGQGLRLIYYSQIVNDFQKGDIAEGYSVSREKKESFPLTVTSAQKNPTAFYLCAIKGGQNEKLFFGSGTQLSVL.

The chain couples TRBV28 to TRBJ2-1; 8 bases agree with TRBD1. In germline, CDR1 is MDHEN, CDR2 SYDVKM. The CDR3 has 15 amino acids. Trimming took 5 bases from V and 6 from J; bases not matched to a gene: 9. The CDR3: CASSRTGGSGNEQFF. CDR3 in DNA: TGTGCCAGCAGTAGAACAGGGGGGTCGGGCAATGAGCAGTTCTTC.

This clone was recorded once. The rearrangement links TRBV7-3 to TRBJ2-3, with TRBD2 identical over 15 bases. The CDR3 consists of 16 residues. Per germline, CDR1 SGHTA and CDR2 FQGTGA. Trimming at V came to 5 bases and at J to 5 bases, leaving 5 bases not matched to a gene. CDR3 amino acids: CASSQGLAGGIDTQYF. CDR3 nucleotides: TGTGCCAGCAGCCAGGGACTAGCGGGAGGTATAGATACGCAGTATTTT.